The 21 T cell receptor beta chains presented below share a single source sample, sequenced in a study of CD8 T cells in ankylosing spondylitis (TCRdb year 2017). Summary of the overall study and its limitations: A TCR beta motif of about eight highly homologous amino acid variants appeared characteristic of blood from ankylosing spondylitis patients.

The library came from 5' RACE. The sequencing machine was an Illumina HiSeq 2500. The public sequencing data were trimmed at Q25 with fastp and processed into clonotypes with MiXCR by TCRdb, which kept only in-frame beta chains. Each CDR3 protein gets just one entry, which takes the most common genes and DNA from the rows behind it. This sample lists about 400,000 distinct CDR3 sequences; about 20% were detected once. Roughly a sixth of the sample is held by the ten biggest clonotypes. No antigen has been identified for these receptors. Sequenced input: blood, either unsorted or a sorted T cell fraction (not recorded which). The source of these receptors is a male donor with ankylosing spondylitis.

The J gene is TRBJ2-5, the V gene TRBV7-9; D possibly corresponds to TRBD2 (5 bases). V lost 7 bases and J lost 1, with 16 bases in between. Germline V CDR1 and CDR2: SEHNR, FQNEAQ (reference sequence). The length of the CDR3 is 15 residues. CDR3 coding DNA: TGTGCCAGCACCGGACTCCTTTTTCGCCAAGAGACCCAGTACTTC. Amino acid sequence: CASTGLLFRQETQYF.

This clonotype was counted between two and nine times. The CDR3 nucleotides are TGTGCCAGCAGCTCGCTAGCGGTAAACACCGGGGAGCTGTTTTTT. The encoded protein is CASSSLAVNTGELFF. The chain employs TRBV7-2 and TRBJ2-2; TRBD2 matches at 7 bases. The junction had 4 bases not matched to a gene; V was cut back by 4 bases and J by 2 bases. Germline V gene lookup returns CDR1 SGHTA and CDR2 FQGNSA. The CDR3 is made up of 15 amino acids. Based on the CDR3 plus reference TRBV7-2 and TRBJ2-2, the full variable domain is GAGVSQSPSNKVTEKGKDVELRCDPISGHTALYWYRQSLGQGLEFLIYFQGNSAPDKSGLPSDRFSAERTGGSVSTLTIQRTQQEDSAVYLCASSSLAVNTGELFFGEGSRLTVL.

This clonotype was counted once. J is TRBJ1-2 and V is TRBV19, with D unclear. V shed 6 bases and J shed 1 base, with 9 bases lying between them. CDR3 length: 13 residues. Germline CDR1 reads LNHDA; CDR2 reads SQIVND (reference sequence). The CDR3 DNA follows: TGTGCCAGTAGGTTCCGTGGTAACTATGGCTACACCTTC. It is translated as CASRFRGNYGYTF. The complete variable domain, with remaining parts taken from reference TRBV19 and TRBJ1-2, reads DGGITQSPKYLFRKEGQNVTLSCEQNLNHDAMYWYRQDPGQGLRLIYYSQIVNDFQKGDIAEGYSVSREKKESFPLTVTSAQKNPTAFYLCASRFRGNYGYTFGSGTRLTVV.

This clonotype was observed once. J is TRBJ2-7 and V is TRBV18; the D is unclear. Germline CDR1 reads KGHSH; CDR2 reads LQKENI. The ends were cut back, 2 bases at V and 3 bases at J, with 8 bases in the middle. The CDR3 has 13 amino acids. CDR3 DNA: TGTGCCAGCTCACCAGCGGACGGCTACGAGCAGTACTTC. Protein: CASSPADGYEQYF.

V is TRBV5-1 and J is TRBJ2-1; 7 positions agree with TRBD1. Germline-derived CDR1 and CDR2 are SGHRS and YFSETQ. CDR3 length equals 14 residues. Trimming removed 4 bases from V and 6 bases from J; junction bases left unmatched: 7. The CDR3 DNA follows: TGCGCCAGCAGCCTGGGACAGTCCCTCAATGAGCAGTTCTTC. This codes for CASSLGQSLNEQFF.

This clonotype was picked up many times. The chain uses TRBV20-1 and TRBJ2-7; D unclear. This CDR3 has 11 residues. From germline, CDR1 is DFQATT and CDR2 SNEGSKA (reference sequence). Trimming took 6 bases from V and 1 from J, leaving 7 bases between them. The CDR3 here is CSAITSYEQYF. CDR3 DNA: TGCAGTGCCATAACATCCTACGAGCAGTACTTC.

This clonotype was counted only a few times. The chain combines TRBV11-2 with TRBJ2-7, with 10 bases aligning to TRBD2. CDR1 is SGHAT, CDR2 FQNNGV, per germline. This CDR3 has 15 residues. V lost 2 bases, J lost 4 bases, and 5 bases stayed unmatched. The CDR3 nucleotides are TGTGCCAGCAGCTTACCCGGGACTAGCGTATACGAGCAGTACTTC. As protein: CASSLPGTSVYEQYF.

The J gene is TRBJ1-5, the V gene TRBV3-1; maybe TRBD1 (5 bases). In germline, CDR1 is LGHDT, CDR2 YNNKEL (reference sequence). V was trimmed by 4 bases and J by 5 bases, leaving 6 bases between them. The CDR3 is 12 residues long. The CDR3 nucleotides are TGTGCCAGCAGCCTACAGGATCAGCCCCAGCATTTT. Protein: CASSLQDQPQHF.

In its sample, this clonotype was seen a few times. One end of the junction does not line up with germline, which may come from a read error. The V and J genes are TRBV7-7 and TRBJ2-7; 7 nucleotides line up with TRBD1. The CDR3 has 14 amino acids. Looked up from germline, CDR1 is SSHAT and CDR2 is FNYEAQ (reference sequence). CDR3 region: CASSLSRDSYEQYF. The CDR3 DNA reads TGTGCTAGCAGCCTCTCCCGGGACAGCTACGAGCAGTACTTC.

The chain has TRBV29-1 and TRBJ1-2; no clear D. The V end was cut by 3 bases, the J end by 6 bases, with 14 bases between. The germline V gene has CDR1 SQVTM and CDR2 ANQGSEA. The CDR3 consists of 13 residues. CDR3 region: CSVEEGLSDGYTF. The CDR3 DNA reads as TGCAGCGTTGAGGAGGGATTAAGCGATGGCTACACCTTC.

This clonotype was recorded a few times. V and J are TRBV12-3 or TRBV12-4 and TRBJ2-3; 13 nucleotides align to TRBD2. The CDR3 runs to 14 residues. V gave up 7 bases and J gave up 5 bases; unmatched junction bases: 3. In DNA, the CDR3 is TGTGCCAGCAAGAGACTAGCGGGAGGAGATACGCAGTATTTT. This gives the protein CASKRLAGGDTQYF.

This clonotype has just a few counts. J is TRBJ2-3 and V is TRBV6-5, with D possibly matching TRBD1 (5 bases). The germline V gene encodes CDR1 MNHEY and CDR2 SVGAGI. Trimming stripped 6 bases from V and 0 bases from J, with 10 bases between. The CDR3 has 14 residues. CDR3 residues: CASRLGASTDTQYF. In DNA, the CDR3 is TGTGCCAGCAGATTAGGGGCTAGCACAGATACGCAGTATTTT.

This clonotype was observed a few times. V usage is TRBV3-1 and J usage is TRBJ2-2, with D perhaps matching TRBD1 (6 bases). CDR3 length: 15 amino acids. Germline-derived CDR1 and CDR2 are LGHDT and YNNKEL (reference sequence). Trimming left V 3 bases short and J 7 bases short, with 15 bases between. CDR3 region: CASSQTPRGGGELFF. The CDR3 DNA reads as TGTGCCAGCAGCCAGACACCGAGAGGGGGCGGGGAGCTGTTTTTT.

The rearrangement joins TRBV7-9 to TRBJ1-2, with D maybe TRBD1 (6 bases). The CDR3 runs to 16 residues. In germline, CDR1 is SEHNR, CDR2 FQNEAQ (reference sequence). Trimming took off 2 bases at V and 7 bases at J, with 20 bases between the two ends. CDR3 DNA sequence: TGTGCCAGCAGCTTACGGACAGTCAGAAGGGGCAGTGGCTACACCTTC. Residues: CASSLRTVRRGSGYTF.

This clonotype was counted at least ten times. J is TRBJ1-5 and V is TRBV12-3 or TRBV12-4; D not certain. The ends were cut back, 4 bases at V and 4 bases at J, with 5 bases in the middle. The CDR3 covers 12 residues. For the CDR3, the DNA is TGTGCCAGCAGTTCACAGAATCAGCCCCAGCATTTT. It specifies CASSSQNQPQHF.

This clonotype was detected only a few times. This chain links TRBV20-1 with TRBJ2-1; 9 bases align to TRBD2. Germline V gene lookup returns CDR1 DFQATT and CDR2 SNEGSKA (reference sequence). The CDR3 spans 14 residues. With V trimmed by 6 bases and J by 2 bases, 5 bases remained unmatched. The CDR3 is CSAETSGPYNEQFF. CDR3 coding DNA: TGCAGTGCGGAGACTAGCGGCCCCTACAATGAGCAGTTCTTC.

This clonotype showed up just a few times. The rearrangement uses TRBV18 and TRBJ2-2; D is unresolved. Germline V gene data show CDR1 as KGHSH and CDR2 as LQKENI. The CDR3 consists of 17 residues. Trimming took off 0 bases at V and 1 base at J, with 12 bases between the two ends. The CDR3 coding sequence is TGTGCCAGCTCACCACCTAGACCCAGAGTGAACACCGGGGAGCTGTTTTTT. It specifies CASSPPRPRVNTGELFF.

This chain joins TRBV20-1 and TRBJ1-5; 7 bases line up with TRBD1. CDR1 DFQATT and CDR2 SNEGSKA come from the germline V gene (reference sequence). The V and J ends lost 6 bases and 5 bases, in that order; junction bases with no gene match: 7. The CDR3 extends over 13 amino acids. Here the CDR3 DNA reads TGCAGTGCAGAGACAGGGTGGGATCAGCCCCAGCATTTT. This gives the protein CSAETGWDQPQHF.

The chain couples TRBV5-1 to TRBJ2-7, with 7 bases aligning to TRBD1. Germline loops: CDR1 SGHRS, CDR2 YFSETQ. V gave up 1 base and J gave up 3 bases; unmatched junction bases: 7. This CDR3 has 15 residues. CDR3 region: CASSLPRQGVYEQYF. DNA for the CDR3: TGCGCCAGCAGCTTGCCCCGACAGGGAGTCTACGAGCAGTACTTC.

The CDR3 sequence: CSAHPGASTDTQYF. CDR3 sequence (DNA): TGCAGCGCCCACCCCGGGGCTAGCACAGATACGCAGTATTTT. This rearrangement joins TRBV29-1 to TRBJ2-3, with D perhaps given as TRBD1 or TRBD2 (5 bases each). Looked up from germline, CDR1 is SQVTM and CDR2 is ANQGSEA. The ends were cut back, 7 bases at V and 0 bases at J, with 14 bases in the middle. The CDR3 has 14 amino acids.

V is TRBV5-1 and J is TRBJ2-7; 9 nucleotides line up with TRBD1. This CDR3 has 15 residues. Germline CDR1 SGHRS, CDR2 YFSETQ. V lost 4 bases to trimming and J lost 3 bases; unmatched junction nucleotides: 8. CDR3 in DNA: TGCGCCAGCAGCACCCGACAGGGGGTTGACTACGAGCAGTACTTC. This translates into CASSTRQGVDYEQYF.